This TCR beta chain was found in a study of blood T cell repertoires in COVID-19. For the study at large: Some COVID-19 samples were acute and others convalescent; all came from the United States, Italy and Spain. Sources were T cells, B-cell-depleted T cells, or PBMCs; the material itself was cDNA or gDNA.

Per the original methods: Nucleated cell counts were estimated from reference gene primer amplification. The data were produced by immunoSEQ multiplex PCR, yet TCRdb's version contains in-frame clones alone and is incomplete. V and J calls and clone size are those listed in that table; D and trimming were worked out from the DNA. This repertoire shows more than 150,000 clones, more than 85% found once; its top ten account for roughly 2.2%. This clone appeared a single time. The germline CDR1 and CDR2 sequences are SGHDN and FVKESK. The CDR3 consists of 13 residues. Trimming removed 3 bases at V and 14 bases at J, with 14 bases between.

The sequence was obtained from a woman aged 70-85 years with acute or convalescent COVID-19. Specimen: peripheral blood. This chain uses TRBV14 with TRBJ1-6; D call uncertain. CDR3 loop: CASSHSTVSTLHF. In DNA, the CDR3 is TGTGCCAGCAGCCATAGTACGGTCTCCACCCTCCACTTT.